The T cell receptor beta chain described here comes from a study of OX40 agonist ivuxolimab in advanced cancers. Only a few counts were recorded for this clone. The CDR3 is 13 residues long. V was pared by 1 base and J by 5 bases, with 8 bases between. Germline CDR1 reads LGHNA; CDR2 reads YNFKEQ. The table came from immunoSEQ multiplex PCR; TCRdb's copy has only in-frame clones and leaves some out. The data hold nearly 50,000 clones, with 70% to 90% observed a single time. The chain combines TRBV4-2 with TRBJ2-5; no clear D gene. The sample consisted of CD4+ or CD8+ T cells sorted from blood, taken in a trial of the OX40 agonist ivuxolimab. This TCR was recovered from an adult with an advanced solid tumor such as melanoma, head and neck, liver or kidney cancer. The CDR3 spells CASSQGLWETQYF. The CDR3 DNA follows: TGTGCCAGCAGCCAAGGGCTCTGGGAGACCCAGTACTTC.